The entry below gives a single T cell receptor (beta chain) sequence along with its context. Germline CDR1 SGHNT, CDR2 YENEEA. The CDR3 covers 16 residues. V shed 3 bases and J shed 0 bases, with 12 bases lying between them. The data were taken from a study of blood T cell repertoires in COVID-19. For the study at large: COVID-19 samples from acute and convalescent phases originated in the United States, Italy and Spain. PBMCs, B-cell-depleted T cells, or T cells provided the cDNA or gDNA that made up the material.

Authors' processing steps: Estimation of nucleated cell counts was performed using reference gene primer amplification. Sequencing used immunoSEQ multiplex PCR; TCRdb keeps in-frame clones, though not all of them. V, J and clone size are taken as reported in that table, and D and trimming were inferred from the DNA itself. The repertoire consists of about 100,000 clones, with roughly 80% occurring once and the leading ten covering 12%. The clonotype was recovered from a woman aged 65 to 85 with acute or convalescent COVID-19. The specimen sequenced was peripheral blood. The chain recombines TRBV11-3 with TRBJ1-3, with D maybe TRBD1 (6 bases). CDR3 amino acids: CASSLGRGFSGNTIYF. The DNA of the CDR3 is TGTGCCAGCAGCTTGGGCAGGGGATTCTCTGGAAACACCATATATTTT.